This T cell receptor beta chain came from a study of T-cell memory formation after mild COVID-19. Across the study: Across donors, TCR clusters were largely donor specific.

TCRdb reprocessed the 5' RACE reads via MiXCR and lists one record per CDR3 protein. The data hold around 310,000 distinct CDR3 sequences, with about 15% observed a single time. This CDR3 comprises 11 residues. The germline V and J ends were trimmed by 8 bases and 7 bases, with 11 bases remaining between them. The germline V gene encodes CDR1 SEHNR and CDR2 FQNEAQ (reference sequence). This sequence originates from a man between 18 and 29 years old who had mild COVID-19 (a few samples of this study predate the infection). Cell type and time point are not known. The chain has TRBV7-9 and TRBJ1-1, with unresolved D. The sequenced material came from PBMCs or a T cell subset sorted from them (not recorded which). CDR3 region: CASPSGDEAFF. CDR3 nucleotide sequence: TGTGCCAGCCCCTCGGGTGATGAAGCTTTCTTT.